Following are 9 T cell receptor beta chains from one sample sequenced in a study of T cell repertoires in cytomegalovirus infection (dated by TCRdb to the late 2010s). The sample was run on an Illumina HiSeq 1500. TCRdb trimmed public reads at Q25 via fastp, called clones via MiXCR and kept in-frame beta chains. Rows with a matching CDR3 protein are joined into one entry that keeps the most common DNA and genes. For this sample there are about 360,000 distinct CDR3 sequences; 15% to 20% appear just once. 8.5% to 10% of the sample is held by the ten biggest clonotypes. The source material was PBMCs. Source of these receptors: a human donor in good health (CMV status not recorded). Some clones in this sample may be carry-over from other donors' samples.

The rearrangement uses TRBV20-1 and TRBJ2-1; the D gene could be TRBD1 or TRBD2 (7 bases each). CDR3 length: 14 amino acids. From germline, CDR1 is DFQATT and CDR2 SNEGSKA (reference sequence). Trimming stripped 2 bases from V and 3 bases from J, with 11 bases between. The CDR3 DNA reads TGCAGTGCTAGACAGGGGGGGATCTACAATGAGCAGTTCTTC. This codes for CSARQGGIYNEQFF.

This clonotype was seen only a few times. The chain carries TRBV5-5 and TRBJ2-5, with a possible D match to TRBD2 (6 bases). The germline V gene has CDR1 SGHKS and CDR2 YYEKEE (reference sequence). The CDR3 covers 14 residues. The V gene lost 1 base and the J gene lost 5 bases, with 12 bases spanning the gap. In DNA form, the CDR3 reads TGTGCCAGCAGCTTGCTGAGGGCGGGGGAGACCCAGTACTTC. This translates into CASSLLRAGETQYF.

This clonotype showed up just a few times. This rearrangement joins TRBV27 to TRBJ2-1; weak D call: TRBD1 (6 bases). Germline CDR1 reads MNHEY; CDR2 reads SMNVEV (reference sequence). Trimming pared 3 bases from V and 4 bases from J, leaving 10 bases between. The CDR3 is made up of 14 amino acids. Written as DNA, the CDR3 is TGTGCCAGCAGTTTGAGACAGGAGTACAATGAGCAGTTCTTC. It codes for CASSLRQEYNEQFF.

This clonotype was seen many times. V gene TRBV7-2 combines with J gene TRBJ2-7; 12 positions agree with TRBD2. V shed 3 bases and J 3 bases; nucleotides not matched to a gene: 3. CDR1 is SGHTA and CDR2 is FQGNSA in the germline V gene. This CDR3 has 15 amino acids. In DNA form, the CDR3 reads TGTGCCAGCAGCTTGACTAGCGGGAGATTCTACGAGCAGTACTTC. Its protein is CASSLTSGRFYEQYF.

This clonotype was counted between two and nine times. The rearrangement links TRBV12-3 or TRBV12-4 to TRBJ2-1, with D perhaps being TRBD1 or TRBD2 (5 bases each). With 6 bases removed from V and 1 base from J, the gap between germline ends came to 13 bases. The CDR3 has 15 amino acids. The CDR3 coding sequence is TGTGCCAGCAGCTACCTGGGACCATCCTACAATGAGCAGTTCTTC. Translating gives CASSYLGPSYNEQFF.

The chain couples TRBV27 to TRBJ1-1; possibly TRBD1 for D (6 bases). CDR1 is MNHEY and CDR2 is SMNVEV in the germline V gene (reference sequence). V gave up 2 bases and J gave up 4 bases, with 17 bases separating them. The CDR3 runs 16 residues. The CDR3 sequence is CASSLISAGVGTEAFF. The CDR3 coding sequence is TGTGCCAGCAGTTTAATTTCGGCAGGGGTTGGCACTGAAGCTTTCTTT.

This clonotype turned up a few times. The CDR3 sequence is CASSLWPVEGNTIYF. CDR3 DNA sequence: TGTGCCAGCAGCTTATGGCCGGTTGAAGGAAACACCATATATTTT. The chain recombines TRBV7-6 with TRBJ1-3; no definite D call. The germline V gene has CDR1 SGHVS and CDR2 FNYEAQ. The V gene lost 2 bases and the J gene lost 4 bases, with 12 bases spanning the gap. The CDR3 spans 15 residues.

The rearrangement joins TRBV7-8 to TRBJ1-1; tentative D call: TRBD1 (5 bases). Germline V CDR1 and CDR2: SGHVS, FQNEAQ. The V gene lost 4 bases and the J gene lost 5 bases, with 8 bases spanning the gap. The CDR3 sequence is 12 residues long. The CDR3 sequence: CASSSEGTEAFF. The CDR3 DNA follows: TGTGCCAGCAGCTCGGAGGGGACTGAAGCTTTCTTT.

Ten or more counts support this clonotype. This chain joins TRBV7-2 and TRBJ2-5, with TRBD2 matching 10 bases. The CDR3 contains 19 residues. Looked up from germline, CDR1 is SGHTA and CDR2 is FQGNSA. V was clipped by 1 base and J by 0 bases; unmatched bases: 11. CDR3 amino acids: CASSLGRTSGGGYQETQYF. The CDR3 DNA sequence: TGTGCCAGCAGCTTAGGGAGGACTAGCGGTGGGGGGTACCAAGAGACCCAGTACTTC.